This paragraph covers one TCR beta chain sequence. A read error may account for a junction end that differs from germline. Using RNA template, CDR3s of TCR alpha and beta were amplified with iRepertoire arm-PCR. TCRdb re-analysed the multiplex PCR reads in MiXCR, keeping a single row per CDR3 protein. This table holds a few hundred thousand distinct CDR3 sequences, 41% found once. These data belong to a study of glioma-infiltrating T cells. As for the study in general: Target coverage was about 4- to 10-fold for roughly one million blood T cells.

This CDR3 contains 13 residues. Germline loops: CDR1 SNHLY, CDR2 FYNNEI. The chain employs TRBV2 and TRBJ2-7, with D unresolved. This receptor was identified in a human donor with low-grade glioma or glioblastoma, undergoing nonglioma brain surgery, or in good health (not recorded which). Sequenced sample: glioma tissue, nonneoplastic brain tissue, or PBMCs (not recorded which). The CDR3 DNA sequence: TGTGCCAGCAGCGAGCCGGGTCCCTACGTGCAGTACTTC. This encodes CASSEPGPYVQYF.